Listed here are 12 T cell receptor beta chains from one sample, sequenced in a study of CD8+ T cells in alopecia areata. Treatment indicated: oral pan-JAK inhibitor, 5-10 mg twice daily. cDNA prepared by RNA extraction and subsequent reverse transcription served as the template for sequencing. Method: immunoSEQ multiplex PCR; TCRdb's copy keeps in-frame clones and lacks some. The sample consists of 95,000 to 100,000 clones, around 60% of them appearing once. The sample in question was CD8+ T cells sorted from blood, obtained between weeks 55 and 65, from a patient treated with tofacitinib. These receptors all stem from a human donor with alopecia areata.

The V gene is TRBV5-1, the J gene TRBJ2-7; TRBD1 might be the D (6 bases). The CDR3 loop spans 12 amino acids. Germline V lookup: CDR1 SGHRS, CDR2 YFSETQ. With 5 bases removed from V and 9 bases from J, the gap between germline ends came to 15 bases. The CDR3 loop is CASRLTGQVQYF. The CDR3 region has the DNA TGCGCCAGCAGACTGACAGGTCAGGTGCAGTACTTC. The full variable domain, with the rest looked up from reference TRBV5-1 and TRBJ2-7, is KAGVTQTPRYLIKTRGQQVTLSCSPISGHRSVSWYQQTPGQGLQFLFEYFSETQRNKGNFPGRFSGRQFSNSRSEMNVSTLELGDSALYLCASRLTGQVQYFGPGTRLTVT.

This rearrangement joins TRBV29-1 to TRBJ2-2, with D perhaps TRBD1 or TRBD2 (6 bases each). The CDR3 contains 16 residues. CDR1 and CDR2 from the germline V gene are SQVTM and ANQGSEA. V dropped 4 bases and J dropped 2 bases, with 17 bases sitting between them. The CDR3 DNA sequence: TGCAGCGTTGTGGGGGGCGGCTACACTAACACCGGGGAGCTGTTTTTT. Protein sequence: CSVVGGGYTNTGELFF.

The chain employs TRBV15 and TRBJ1-4; D gene ambiguous. V was clipped by 5 bases and J by 7 bases, with 17 bases between them. This CDR3 is 15 amino acids long. The V gene's germline CDR1 is LNHNV and CDR2 YYDKDF (reference sequence). CDR3 DNA: TGTGCCACCAGCCCTCCCCGCGAGGGCGGTGAAAAACTGTTTTTT. Translated: CATSPPREGGEKLFF.

The chain joins TRBV5-1 to TRBJ2-2; a possible D gene is TRBD1 (5 bases). This CDR3 has 17 residues. Germline V CDR1 and CDR2: SGHRS, YFSETQ. With 5 bases removed from V and 3 bases from J, the gap between germline ends came to 20 bases. As DNA, the CDR3 is TGCGCCAGCAGAGCTCCAATGACAGCGCCCGACACCGGGGAGCTGTTTTTT. It codes for CASRAPMTAPDTGELFF.

The CDR3 DNA sequence: TGTGCCAGCAGTGAAGCACCCGGGGGCCTAAGCTCCTACGAGCAGTACTTC. Translation gives CASSEAPGGLSSYEQYF. V gene TRBV6-1 combines with J gene TRBJ2-7, with D perhaps assigned TRBD1 or TRBD2 (6 bases each). Germline-derived CDR1 and CDR2 are MNHNS and SASEGT. V shed 0 bases and J shed 0 bases, with 15 bases lying between them. The CDR3 is made up of 17 amino acids.

The chain links TRBV14 to TRBJ2-3; D gene unclear. CDR1 is SGHDN and CDR2 is FVKESK in the germline V gene. The CDR3 totals 13 residues. V lost 1 base and J lost 6, with 8 bases in between. The CDR3 bases are TGTGCCAGCAGCCAAGTGGAGTATGATACGCAGTATTTT. Protein sequence: CASSQVEYDTQYF.

The chain carries TRBV20-1 and TRBJ1-2; D remains ambiguous. CDR3 size: 11 residues. V lost 2 bases to trimming and J lost 8 bases, with 9 bases between them. Germline CDR1 is DFQATT and CDR2 is SNEGSKA (reference sequence). Here the CDR3 reads CSARIRRGYTF. DNA of the CDR3: TGCAGTGCTAGAATTCGGCGGGGCTACACCTTC.

In its sample, this clone was seen a few times. V usage is TRBV30 and J usage is TRBJ1-6; maybe TRBD1 (5 bases). The CDR3 length is 13 residues. CDR1 and CDR2 from the germline V gene are GTSNPN and SVGIG (reference sequence). Trimming left V 1 base short and J 8 bases short, with 9 bases between. CDR3: CAWSGPGDSPLHF. The CDR3, as DNA: TGTGCCTGGAGTGGACCGGGGGATTCACCCCTCCACTTT.

This rearrangement joins TRBV7-9 to TRBJ1-2; 10 bases are a match to TRBD1. The CDR3 consists of 15 residues. The germline V gene encodes CDR1 SEHNR and CDR2 FQNEAQ (reference sequence). V shed 11 bases and J 6 bases; nucleotides not matched to a gene: 15. The CDR3 region is CADALLTGTGDGYTF. CDR3 DNA sequence: TGTGCCGATGCGCTTCTCACCGGGACAGGGGATGGCTACACCTTC.

The chain has TRBV27 and TRBJ1-6; TRBD1 agrees at 7 bases. The CDR3 has 13 residues. Germline CDR1 and CDR2: MNHEY and SMNVEV (reference sequence). V lost 6 bases to trimming and J lost 10 bases; unmatched junction nucleotides: 6. The CDR3 loop reads CASSRQGGSPLHF. For the CDR3, the DNA is TGTGCCAGCAGCCGACAGGGAGGGTCACCCCTCCACTTT.

The chain is built from TRBV30 and TRBJ2-3; 9 positions agree with TRBD2. From germline, CDR1 is GTSNPN and CDR2 SVGIG (reference sequence). V gave up 2 bases and J gave up 7 bases; unmatched junction bases: 16. This CDR3 contains 17 residues. This CDR3 is CAWSPNGASAGGYTQYF. The CDR3 DNA follows: TGTGCCTGGAGTCCTAATGGGGCCTCAGCGGGGGGTTATACGCAGTATTTT. The whole variable domain, filled in from reference TRBV30 and TRBJ2-3, reads SQTIHQWPATLVQPVGSPLSLECTVEGTSNPNLYWYRQAAGRGLQLLFYSVGIGQISSEVPQNLSASRPQDRQFILSSKKLLLSDSGFYLCAWSPNGASAGGYTQYFGPGTRLTVL.

The chain combines TRBV30 with TRBJ2-1, with 8 bases that match TRBD2. After removal of 4 bases from V and 4 bases from J, the junction contained 21 bases not matched to a gene. CDR3 length equals 19 residues. The germline gives CDR1 GTSNPN, CDR2 SVGIG (reference sequence). CDR3 protein: CAWTGGGGQRLNTYNEQFF. The CDR3 nucleotides are TGTGCCTGGACGGGCGGCGGGGGGCAACGTCTTAACACTTACAATGAGCAGTTCTTC.